The rows below give T cell receptor beta chains drawn from one sample of a study of T-cell reconstitution after alpha-beta-depleted transplantation in children. In TCRdb, the PCR reads were re-called with MiXCR into one record per CDR3 protein. The table shows approximately 500,000 distinct CDR3 sequences, with 20% to 30% occurring only once. The specimen was PBMCs, collected before TCRalphabeta/CD19-depleted stem cell transplant. Receptors originate from a boy in the first two years of life with Wiskott-Aldrich syndrome, due to receive a stem cell transplant. The CDR3 runs from the conserved cysteine through the conserved F or W. D genes are given only for firm matches. Clone size is shown for a subset of rows, as once, few, many or a class of expanded clone.

j_call,cdr3_length,clone_size,d_call,v_call,cdr3_aa,cdr3_nt
TRBJ2-7,12,-,-,TRBV5-6,CASSLDLNEQYF,TGTGCCAGCAGCTTGGATTTAAACGAGCAGTACTTC
TRBJ2-1,17,-,-,TRBV9,CASSPVAGGSWGNEQFF,TGTGCCAGCAGCCCTGTTGCTGGTGGTAGCTGGGGGAATGAGCAGTTCTTC
TRBJ1-5,14,-,TRBD1,TRBV20-1,CSASSSSGGQPQHF,TGCAGTGCTAGTAGTTCGTCAGGGGGCCAGCCCCAGCATTTT
TRBJ2-3,16,-,-,TRBV24-1,CATSALERGLADTQYF,TGTGCCACCAGTGCCTTGGAACGGGGTTTGGCAGATACGCAGTATTTT
TRBJ2-5,19,-,-,TRBV6-2/TRBV6-3,CASSYSGTTSRRSQETQYF,TGTGCCAGCAGTTATTCAGGGACCACCAGCCGGCGGTCCCAAGAGACCCAGTACTTC
TRBJ2-5,15,-,-,TRBV28,CASRQDSRVQETQYF,TGTGCCAGCAGGCAGGACAGCCGGGTCCAAGAGACCCAGTACTTC
TRBJ2-1,17,few,-,TRBV19,CASSIVPSDSSYNEQFF,TGTGCCAGTAGTATAGTCCCCTCGGATAGCTCCTACAATGAGCAGTTCTTC
TRBJ2-5,15,-,-,TRBV7-9,CASSFFPGLQETQYF,TGTGCCAGCAGCTTTTTTCCGGGACTGCAAGAGACCCAGTACTTC
TRBJ2-1,13,-,-,TRBV7-3,CASSFLPTSEQFF,TGTGCCAGCAGCTTCCTCCCGACAAGTGAGCAGTTCTTC
TRBJ2-5,13,few,-,TRBV11-2,CASSPSIGETQYF,TGTGCCAGCAGCCCTAGTATCGGGGAGACCCAGTACTTC
TRBJ2-5,15,few,-,TRBV9,CASSPRLADRETQYF,TGTGCCAGCAGCCCCCGACTAGCCGACAGGGAGACCCAGTACTTC
TRBJ2-2,16,once,-,TRBV24-1,CATSPTGILNTGELFF,TGTGCCACCAGCCCAACTGGTATCCTAAACACCGGGGAGCTGTTTTTT
TRBJ2-3,14,once,TRBD2,TRBV5-1,CASKTSGGTDTQYF,TGCGCCAGCAAAACTAGCGGAGGCACAGATACGCAGTATTTT
TRBJ2-1,11,many,-,TRBV29-1,CSARGGGEQFF,TGCAGCGCTAGGGGGGGTGGTGAGCAGTTCTTC
TRBJ2-1,16,-,TRBD2,TRBV6-1,CASSVTSGRARNEQFF,TGTGCCAGCAGTGTTACTAGCGGGAGGGCCCGTAATGAGCAGTTCTTC
TRBJ1-5,13,-,TRBD1,TRBV5-5,CASTLGQGQPQHF,TGTGCCAGCACCCTGGGACAGGGCCAGCCCCAGCATTTT
TRBJ2-7,17,-,TRBD2,TRBV7-8,CASSLRLAGLRAYEQYF,TGTGCCAGCAGCTTAAGACTAGCAGGACTGAGGGCCTACGAGCAGTACTTC
TRBJ2-7,19,-,-,TRBV18,CASSLTPGPSVGPSYEQYF,TGTGCCAGCTCACTGACACCGGGACCCTCAGTGGGGCCCTCCTACGAGCAGTACTTC
TRBJ1-1,14,-,-,TRBV4-1,CASSQGGVNTEAFF,TGCGCCAGCAGCCAAGGGGGCGTAAACACTGAAGCTTTCTTT
TRBJ1-2,14,-,-,TRBV18,CASSPSPGHYGYTF,TGTGCCAGCTCACCATCTCCAGGCCACTATGGCTACACCTTC
TRBJ1-1,16,-,-,TRBV5-1,CASSLAQAGVHTEAFF,TGCGCCAGCAGCTTGGCACAGGCGGGGGTGCACACTGAAGCTTTCTTT
TRBJ1-4,13,-,-,TRBV29-1,CSAVGRANEKLFF,TGCAGCGCAGTGGGCAGGGCTAATGAAAAACTGTTTTTT
TRBJ2-3,16,-,-,TRBV20-1,CSAARLASSCPDTQYF,TGCAGTGCTGCCCGCCTAGCGTCTAGCTGCCCAGATACGCAGTATTTT
TRBJ2-4,14,few,-,TRBV5-1,CASSDTLAKNIQYF,TGCGCCAGCAGCGATACCTTAGCCAAAAACATTCAGTACTTC
TRBJ1-2,13,-,TRBD1,TRBV27,CASSSRQGDGYTF,TGTGCCAGCAGTTCTAGACAGGGGGATGGCTACACCTTC
TRBJ1-2,17,few,-,TRBV18,CASSPLWGGISDYGYTF,TGTGCCAGCTCACCTCTCTGGGGGGGGATTTCCGACTATGGCTACACCTTC
TRBJ2-3,15,few,-,TRBV20-1,CSVFPLAPTTDTQYF,TGCAGTGTCTTCCCACTAGCCCCCACCACAGATACGCAGTATTTT
TRBJ2-1,16,few,-,TRBV5-1,CASSLARAGPYNEQFF,TGCGCCAGCAGCTTGGCCCGAGCAGGGCCCTACAATGAGCAGTTCTTC
TRBJ2-3,16,-,TRBD2,TRBV3-1,CASSRGTSAITDTQYF,TGTGCCAGCAGCCGGGGGACTAGCGCAATCACAGATACGCAGTATTTT
TRBJ2-7,15,few,TRBD1,TRBV5-1,CASSPGQAHPYEQYF,TGCGCCAGCAGCCCCGGACAGGCCCACCCCTACGAGCAGTACTTC
TRBJ1-1,13,many,TRBD1,TRBV5-1,CASSRDRDTEAFF,TGCGCCAGCAGCCGGGACAGGGACACTGAAGCTTTCTTT
TRBJ2-5,13,-,-,TRBV20-1,CSASDLGKETQYF,TGCAGTGCTAGTGACTTGGGAAAAGAGACCCAGTACTTC
TRBJ2-5,12,-,-,TRBV20-1,CSARADQETQYF,TGCAGTGCTAGAGCGGATCAAGAGACCCAGTACTTC
TRBJ2-1,14,-,-,TRBV4-1,CASSQQTGRFEQFF,TGCGCCAGCAGCCAGCAAACGGGGAGGTTCGAGCAGTTCTTC
TRBJ1-1,13,-,-,TRBV29-1,CSVGEGPNTEAFF,TGCAGCGTGGGGGAGGGCCCGAACACTGAAGCTTTCTTT
TRBJ2-7,15,few,-,TRBV15,CATSRDYRAEYEQYF,TGTGCCACCAGCAGAGATTACAGGGCTGAATACGAGCAGTACTTC
TRBJ2-1,14,-,-,TRBV7-9,CASSPPRSTNEQFF,TGTGCCAGCAGCCCCCCAAGGAGCACCAATGAGCAGTTCTTC
TRBJ2-7,16,few,TRBD2,TRBV12-3/TRBV12-4,CASSLGGGRAPYEQYF,TGTGCCAGCAGTTTAGGGGGCGGGAGGGCCCCCTACGAGCAGTACTTC
TRBJ2-1,14,few,TRBD2,TRBV5-1,CASSLEAGGSSQFF,TGCGCCAGCAGCTTGGAAGCGGGAGGTTCTTCGCAGTTCTTC
TRBJ1-4,14,-,-,TRBV30,CAWSVFGWGEKLFF,TGTGCCTGGAGTGTGTTCGGGTGGGGTGAAAAACTGTTTTTT
TRBJ2-5,15,-,TRBD2,TRBV13,CASSETSGKQETQYF,TGTGCCAGCAGCGAGACTAGCGGGAAGCAAGAGACCCAGTACTTC
TRBJ1-4,14,once,-,TRBV29-1,CSAQDTGTNEKLFF,TGCAGCGCCCAGGACACGGGGACTAATGAAAAACTGTTTTTT